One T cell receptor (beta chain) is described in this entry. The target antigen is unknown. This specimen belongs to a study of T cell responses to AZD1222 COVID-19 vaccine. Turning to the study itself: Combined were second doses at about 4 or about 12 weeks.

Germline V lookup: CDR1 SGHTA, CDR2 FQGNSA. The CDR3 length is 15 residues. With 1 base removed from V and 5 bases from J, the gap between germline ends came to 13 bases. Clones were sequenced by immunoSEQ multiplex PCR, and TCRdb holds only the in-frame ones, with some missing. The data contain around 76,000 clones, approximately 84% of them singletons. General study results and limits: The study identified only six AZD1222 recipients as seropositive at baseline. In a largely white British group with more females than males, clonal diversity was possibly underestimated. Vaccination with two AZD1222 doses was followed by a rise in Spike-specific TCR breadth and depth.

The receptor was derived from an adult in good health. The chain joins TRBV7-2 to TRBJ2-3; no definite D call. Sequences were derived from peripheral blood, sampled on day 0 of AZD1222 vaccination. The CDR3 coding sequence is TGTGCCAGCAGCTTAGTGGGCAATGGCCTAGATACGCAGTATTTT. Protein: CASSLVGNGLDTQYF.